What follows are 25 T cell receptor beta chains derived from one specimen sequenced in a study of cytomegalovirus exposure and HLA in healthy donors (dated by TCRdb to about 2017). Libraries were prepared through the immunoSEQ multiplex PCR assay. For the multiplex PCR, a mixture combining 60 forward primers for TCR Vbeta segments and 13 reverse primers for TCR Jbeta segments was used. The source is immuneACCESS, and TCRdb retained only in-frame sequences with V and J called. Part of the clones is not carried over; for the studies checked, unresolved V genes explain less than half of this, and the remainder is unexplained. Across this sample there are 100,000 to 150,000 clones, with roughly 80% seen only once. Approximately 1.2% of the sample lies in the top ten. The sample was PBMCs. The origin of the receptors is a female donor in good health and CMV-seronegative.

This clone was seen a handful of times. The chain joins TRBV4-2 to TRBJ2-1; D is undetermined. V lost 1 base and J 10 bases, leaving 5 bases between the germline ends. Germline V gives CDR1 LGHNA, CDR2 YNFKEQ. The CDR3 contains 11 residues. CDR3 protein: CASSQVSEQFF. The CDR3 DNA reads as TGTGCCAGCAGCCAAGTTTCAGAGCAGTTCTTC.

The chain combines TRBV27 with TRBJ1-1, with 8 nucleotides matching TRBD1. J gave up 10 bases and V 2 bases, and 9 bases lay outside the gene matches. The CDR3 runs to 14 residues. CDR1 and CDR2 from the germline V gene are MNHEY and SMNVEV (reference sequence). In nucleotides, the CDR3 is TGTGCCAGCAGTTTACGTGGACAGGGAGGGCGAGCTTTCTTT. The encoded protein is CASSLRGQGGRAFF.

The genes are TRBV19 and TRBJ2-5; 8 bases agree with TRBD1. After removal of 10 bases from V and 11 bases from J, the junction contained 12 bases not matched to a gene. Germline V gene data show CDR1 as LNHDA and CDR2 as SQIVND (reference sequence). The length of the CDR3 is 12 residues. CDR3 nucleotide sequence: TGTGCCACCCGGGGCGACAGGGGTCAGCAGTACTTC. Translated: CATRGDRGQQYF.

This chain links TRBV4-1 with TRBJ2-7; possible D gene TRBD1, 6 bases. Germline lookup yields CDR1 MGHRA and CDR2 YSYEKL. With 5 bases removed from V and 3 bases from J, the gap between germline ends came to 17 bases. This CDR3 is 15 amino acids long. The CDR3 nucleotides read TGCGCCAGCAGCTCAGGCCCTTCCAGGGGCTACGAGCAGTACTTC. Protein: CASSSGPSRGYEQYF.

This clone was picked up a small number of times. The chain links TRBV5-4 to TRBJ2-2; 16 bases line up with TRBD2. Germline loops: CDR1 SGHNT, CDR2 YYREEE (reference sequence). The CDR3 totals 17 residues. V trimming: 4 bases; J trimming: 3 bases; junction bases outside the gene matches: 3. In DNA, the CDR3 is TGTGCCAGCAGCGGGGGACTAGCGGGAGGGTACACCGGGGAGCTGTTTTTT. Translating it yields CASSGGLAGGYTGELFF.

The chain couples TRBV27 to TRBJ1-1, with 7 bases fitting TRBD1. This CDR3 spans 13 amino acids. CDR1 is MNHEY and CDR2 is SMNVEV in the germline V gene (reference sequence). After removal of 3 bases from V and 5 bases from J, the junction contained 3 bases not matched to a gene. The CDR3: CASSFRGRTEAFF. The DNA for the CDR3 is TGTGCCAGCAGTTTTAGGGGGCGGACTGAAGCTTTCTTT.

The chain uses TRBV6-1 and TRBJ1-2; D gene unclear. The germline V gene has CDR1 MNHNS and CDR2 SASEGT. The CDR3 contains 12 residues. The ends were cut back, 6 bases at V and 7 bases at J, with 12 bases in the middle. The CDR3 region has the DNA TGTGCCAGCAGGGAGGTGGTTGGTGGCTACACCTTC. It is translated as CASREVVGGYTF.

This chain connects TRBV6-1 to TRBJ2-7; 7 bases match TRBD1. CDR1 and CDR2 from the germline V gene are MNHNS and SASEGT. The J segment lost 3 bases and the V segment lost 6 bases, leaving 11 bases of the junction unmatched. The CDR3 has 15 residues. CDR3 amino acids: CASSIDMTGSYEQYF. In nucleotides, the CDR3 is TGTGCCAGCAGCATTGACATGACAGGGAGCTACGAGCAGTACTTC.

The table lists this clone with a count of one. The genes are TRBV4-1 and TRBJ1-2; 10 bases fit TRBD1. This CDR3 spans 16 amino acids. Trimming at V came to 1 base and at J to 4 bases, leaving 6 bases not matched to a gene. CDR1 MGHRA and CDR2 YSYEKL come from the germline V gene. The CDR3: CASSQAVTGGAYGYTF. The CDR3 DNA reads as TGCGCCAGCAGCCAAGCCGTGACAGGGGGCGCCTATGGCTACACCTTC.

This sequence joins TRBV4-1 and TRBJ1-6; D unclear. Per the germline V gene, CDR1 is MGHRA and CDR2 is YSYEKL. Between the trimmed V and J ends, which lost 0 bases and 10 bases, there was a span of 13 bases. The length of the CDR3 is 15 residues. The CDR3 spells CASSQEDLKKSPLHF. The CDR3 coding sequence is TGCGCCAGCAGCCAAGAGGACTTAAAGAAGTCACCCCTCCACTTT.

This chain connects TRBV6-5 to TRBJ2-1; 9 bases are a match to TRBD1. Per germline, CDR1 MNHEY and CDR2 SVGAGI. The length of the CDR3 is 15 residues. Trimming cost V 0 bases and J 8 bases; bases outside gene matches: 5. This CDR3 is CASSYSRDRVHEQFF. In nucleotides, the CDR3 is TGTGCCAGCAGTTACTCGAGGGACAGGGTCCATGAGCAGTTCTTC.

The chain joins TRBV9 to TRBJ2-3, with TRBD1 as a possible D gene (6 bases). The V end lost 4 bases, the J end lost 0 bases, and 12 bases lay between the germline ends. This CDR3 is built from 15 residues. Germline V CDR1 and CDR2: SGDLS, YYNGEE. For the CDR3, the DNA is TGTGCCAGCAGCATAACCGGGACAAGCACAGATACGCAGTATTTT. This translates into CASSITGTSTDTQYF.

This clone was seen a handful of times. The CDR3 here is CASSTVYAGANVLTF. The CDR3 DNA sequence: TGTGCCAGCAGTACCGTTTACGCGGGGGCCAACGTCCTGACTTTC. The V gene is TRBV28, the J gene TRBJ2-6; D remains ambiguous. Germline V gene lookup returns CDR1 MDHEN and CDR2 SYDVKM. CDR3 length equals 15 residues. Trimming pared 5 bases from V and 4 bases from J, leaving 12 bases between.

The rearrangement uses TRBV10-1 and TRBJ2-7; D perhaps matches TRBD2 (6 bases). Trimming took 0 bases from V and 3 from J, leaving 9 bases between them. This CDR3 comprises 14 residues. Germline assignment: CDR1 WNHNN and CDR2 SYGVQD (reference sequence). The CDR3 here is CASSESPTSYEQYF. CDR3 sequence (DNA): TGCGCCAGCAGTGAGTCGCCGACTAGCTACGAGCAGTACTTC.

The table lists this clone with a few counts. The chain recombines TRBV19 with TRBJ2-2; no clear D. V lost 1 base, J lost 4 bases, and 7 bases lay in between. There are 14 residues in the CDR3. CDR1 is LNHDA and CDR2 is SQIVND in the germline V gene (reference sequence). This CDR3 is CASSIGGSTGELFF. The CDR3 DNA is TGTGCCAGTAGTATAGGCGGTTCCACCGGGGAGCTGTTTTTT.

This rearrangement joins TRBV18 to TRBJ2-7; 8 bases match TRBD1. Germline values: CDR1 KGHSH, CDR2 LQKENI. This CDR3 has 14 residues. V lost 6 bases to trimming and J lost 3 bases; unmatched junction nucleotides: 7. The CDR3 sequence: CASSSGQGDYEQYF. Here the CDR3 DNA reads TGTGCCAGCTCTTCTGGACAGGGAGACTACGAGCAGTACTTC.

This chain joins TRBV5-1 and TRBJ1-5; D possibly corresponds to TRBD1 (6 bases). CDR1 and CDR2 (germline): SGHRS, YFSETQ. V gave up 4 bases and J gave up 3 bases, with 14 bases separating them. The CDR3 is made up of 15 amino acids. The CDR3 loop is CASSPETGHNQPQHF. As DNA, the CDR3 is TGCGCCAGCAGCCCCGAGACAGGACACAATCAGCCCCAGCATTTT.

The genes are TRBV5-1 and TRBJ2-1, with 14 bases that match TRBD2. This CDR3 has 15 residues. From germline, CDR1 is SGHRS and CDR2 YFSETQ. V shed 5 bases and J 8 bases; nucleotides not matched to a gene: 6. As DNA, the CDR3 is TGCGCCAGCAGAGGGACTAGCGGGGGCGGGGATGAGCAGTTCTTC. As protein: CASRGTSGGGDEQFF.

The CDR3 region has the DNA TGCGCCAGTACTAAGGGCACAGATACGCAGTATTTT. It encodes CASTKGTDTQYF. The chain uses TRBV5-1 and TRBJ2-3; no clear D gene. Germline values: CDR1 SGHRS, CDR2 YFSETQ. Trimming shortened V by 8 bases and J by 1 base, and 8 bases separated the two germline ends. The CDR3 has 12 amino acids.

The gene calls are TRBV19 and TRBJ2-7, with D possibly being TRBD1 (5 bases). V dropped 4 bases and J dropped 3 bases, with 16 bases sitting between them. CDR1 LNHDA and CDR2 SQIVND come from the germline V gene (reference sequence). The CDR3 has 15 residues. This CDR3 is CASSKGAALIYEQYF. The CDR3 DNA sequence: TGTGCCAGTAGTAAAGGGGCAGCCCTGATCTACGAGCAGTACTTC.

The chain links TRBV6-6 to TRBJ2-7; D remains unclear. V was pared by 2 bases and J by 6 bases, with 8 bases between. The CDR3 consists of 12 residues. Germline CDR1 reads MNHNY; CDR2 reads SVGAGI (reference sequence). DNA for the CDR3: TGTGCCAGCAGTTACGCCATCGGCGAGCAGTACTTC. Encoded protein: CASSYAIGEQYF.

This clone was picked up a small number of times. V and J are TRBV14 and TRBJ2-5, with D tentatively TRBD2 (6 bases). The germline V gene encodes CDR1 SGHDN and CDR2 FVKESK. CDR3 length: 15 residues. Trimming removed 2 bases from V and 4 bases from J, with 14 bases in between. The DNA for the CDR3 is TGTGCCAGCAGCCAAAGGAGGAGGGCTGGAGAGACCCAGTACTTC. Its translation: CASSQRRRAGETQYF.

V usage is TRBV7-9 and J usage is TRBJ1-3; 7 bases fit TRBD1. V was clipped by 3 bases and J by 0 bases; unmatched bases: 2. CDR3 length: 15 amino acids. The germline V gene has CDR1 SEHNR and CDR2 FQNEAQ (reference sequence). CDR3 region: CASSFGQVSGNTIYF. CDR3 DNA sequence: TGTGCCAGCAGCTTCGGACAGGTCTCTGGAAACACCATATATTTT.

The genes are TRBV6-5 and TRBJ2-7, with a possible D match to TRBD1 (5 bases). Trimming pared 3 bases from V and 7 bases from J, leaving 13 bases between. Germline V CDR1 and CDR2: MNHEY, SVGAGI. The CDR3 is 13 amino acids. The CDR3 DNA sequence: TGTGCCAGCAGTTATAAGGGGCTGGGAGAGCAGTACTTC. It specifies CASSYKGLGEQYF.

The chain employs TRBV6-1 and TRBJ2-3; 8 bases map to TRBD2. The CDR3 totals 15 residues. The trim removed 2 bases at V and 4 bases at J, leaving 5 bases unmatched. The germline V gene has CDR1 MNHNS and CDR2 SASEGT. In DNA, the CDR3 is TGTGCCAGCAGTGAACATAGCGGGGCCGCAGATACGCAGTATTTT. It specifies CASSEHSGAADTQYF.